This T cell receptor (beta chain) was sequenced during a study of human T cells and chemical hapten exposure. TCRdb re-called the RACE reads with MiXCR, one entry per CDR3 protein. The repertoire holds 70,000 to 90,000 distinct CDR3 sequences, roughly a tenth seen once, with about 3.5% in the top ten. About this clonotype itself: Its target is unknown.

Findings of the study overall: Higher patch test scores went with higher counts of PT1 expanded TCRs. The number of TCRs above 1 in 1000 frequency did not change after DPC sensitization.

Germline CDR1 reads KGHSH; CDR2 reads LQKENI. Deletions cut 6 bases from V and 0 bases from J, with 9 bases between. The CDR3 loop spans 15 amino acids. Specified time point: patch test 3, about 24 weeks after DPC sensitization. As to treatment: therapeutic diphenylcyclopropenone sensitization with weekly scalp DPC. This sequence originates from a woman aged 50 to 60 with alopecia areata. Some clones in this sample may be carry-over from other donors' samples. The rearrangement uses TRBV18 and TRBJ2-6; D is possibly TRBD2 (6 bases). The material sequenced was whole blood, taken in connection with sensitization to the hapten diphenylcyclopropenone (DPC). The CDR3 coding sequence is TGTGCCAGCTCGGGGGGAGTCTCTGGGGCCAACGTCCTGACTTTC. This sequence encodes CASSGGVSGANVLTF.